The source of this TCR beta chain is a study of tumor and adjacent non-tumor tissue in lung cancer. RNA was extracted from bulk tissue without any cell sorting. The V gene end was trimmed by 5 bases and the J gene end by 13 bases; junction bases not matched to a gene: 16. This CDR3 has 14 residues. Per the germline V gene, CDR1 is DFQATT and CDR2 is SNEGSKA (reference sequence). The library came from three nested PCR rounds adapted from ARM-PCR protocols. TCRdb independently ran MiXCR on the multiplex PCR reads; one entry per CDR3 protein. The sample yields 220,000 or so distinct CDR3 sequences, 71% seen once.

Sequenced: lung tumor tissue. The V call is TRBV20-1, the J call TRBJ2-5, with TRBD2 matching 10 bases. This clonotype was obtained from a man aged 55 to 70 with non-small cell lung cancer. CDR3 bases: TGCAGTGCTCGTAGCGGGGGGATGATCGAGGCCCTGTACTTC. Translated, it gives CSARSGGMIEALYF.